At least ten counts were recorded for the clone carrying this T cell receptor beta chain. Its antigen remains unknown. These data belong to a study of glioma-infiltrating T cells. The iRepertoire nested amplicon-rescue multiplex PCR amplified TCR alpha and beta CDR3s from RNA. Input was 100-400 ng of tissue mRNA or PBMC total RNA. TCRdb re-analysed the multiplex PCR reads in MiXCR, keeping a single row per CDR3 protein. Of roughly 190,000 distinct CDR3 sequences detected, more than 25% appear once; the ten largest clones hold 20%. The CDR3 loop spans 15 amino acids. The germline V gene has CDR1 SGHTA and CDR2 FQGNSA. Trimming cost V 2 bases and J 6 bases; bases outside gene matches: 7. Findings and limits, study-wide: Above-expected tissue-blood divergence occurred in all gliomas, most in low-grade ones. CDR3 overlap between tissue and blood was very small.

The sequenced material came from glioma tissue, nonneoplastic brain tissue, or PBMCs (not recorded which). The V call is TRBV7-2, the J call TRBJ2-3; 8 positions agree with TRBD2. The source is a human donor with low-grade glioma or glioblastoma, undergoing nonglioma brain surgery, or in good health (not recorded which). CDR3 sequence (DNA): TGTGCCAGCAGCTTAATGACTCGGGGGGGCGATACGCAGTATTTT. Its protein product is CASSLMTRGGDTQYF.